Below, 25 T cell receptor beta chains from the same sample are listed, as sequenced in a study of radiotherapy plus CTLA-4 blockade in lung cancer. Measured with immunoSEQ multiplex PCR; TCRdb has only the in-frame clones, and not every one. The table has some 50,000 clones, approximately 79% seen once; the top ten hold roughly 3.5%. Here the sequenced sample was peripheral blood, taken from a patient treated with radiotherapy plus ipilimumab. The receptor source for this set is a human donor with non-small cell lung cancer who had a partial response to radiotherapy plus ipilimumab.

The chain has TRBV25-1 and TRBJ1-1, with TRBD1 as a possible D gene (5 bases). This CDR3 spans 13 amino acids. Trimming shortened V by 7 bases and J by 2 bases, and 11 bases separated the two germline ends. Germline CDR1 and CDR2: MGHDK and SYGVNS. CDR3 nucleotides: TGTGCCAGCAACCGGGGGGGTAACACTGAAGCTTTCTTT. It specifies CASNRGGNTEAFF.

V gene TRBV6-1 combines with J gene TRBJ2-1; TRBD2 might be the D (5 bases). The CDR3 is 14 amino acids. V was trimmed by 5 bases and J by 5 bases, leaving 13 bases between them. Germline V gene lookup returns CDR1 MNHNS and CDR2 SASEGT. CDR3: CASSLGGSDNEQFF. CDR3 coding DNA: TGTGCCAGCAGTCTCGGAGGTAGTGACAATGAGCAGTTCTTC.

This chain connects TRBV7-2 to TRBJ1-3, with unresolved D. CDR1 and CDR2 from the germline V gene are SGHTA and FQGNSA. CDR3 length equals 16 residues. V was trimmed by 0 bases and J by 0 bases, leaving 9 bases between them. The CDR3: CASSLASPGSGNTIYF. The CDR3 region has the DNA TGTGCCAGCAGCTTAGCCTCGCCGGGCTCTGGAAACACCATATATTTT.

Only one count was recorded for this clone. The chain has TRBV6-1 and TRBJ2-7; 8 nucleotides line up with TRBD1. This CDR3 has 14 residues. CDR1 and CDR2 from the germline V gene are MNHNS and SASEGT. J lost 4 bases, V lost 0 bases, and 2 bases had no gene match. The CDR3 DNA reads as TGTGCCAGCAGTGAAGCCAGGGGGCTATACGAGCAGTACTTC. Its translation: CASSEARGLYEQYF.

The rearrangement links TRBV5-4 to TRBJ2-4, with a weak D call TRBD2 (6 bases). The V and J ends lost 6 bases and 1 base respectively, with 11 bases between them. The CDR3 runs to 14 residues. Per germline, CDR1 SGHNT and CDR2 YYREEE (reference sequence). The CDR3 region has the DNA TGTGCCAGCACCGAGGAGGGCGCCAAAAACATTCAGTACTTC. Its translation is CASTEEGAKNIQYF.

This clone ranks as medium-sized (0.01 to 0.1%). The chain uses TRBV2 and TRBJ2-2; 9 nucleotides line up with TRBD1. Germline values: CDR1 SNHLY, CDR2 FYNNEI. The ends lost 5 bases at V and 4 bases at J; junction bases unmatched: 5. The CDR3 sequence is 15 residues long. CDR3: CASSHRDRATGELFF. The DNA of the CDR3 is TGTGCCAGCAGTCACCGGGACAGGGCCACCGGGGAGCTGTTTTTT.

The gene calls are TRBV28 and TRBJ2-7, with 8 bases matching TRBD1. The CDR3 sequence is 16 residues long. Per germline, CDR1 MDHEN and CDR2 SYDVKM. V trimming: 6 bases; J trimming: 0 bases; junction bases outside the gene matches: 10. CDR3 in DNA: TGTGCCAGCAGATCTCACCGGGACAGGTTCTCCTACGAGCAGTACTTC. It specifies CASRSHRDRFSYEQYF.

The chain links TRBV6-1 to TRBJ2-7; D possibly corresponds to TRBD1 (5 bases). The germline gives CDR1 MNHNS, CDR2 SASEGT. The CDR3 spans 11 residues. V lost 5 bases to trimming and J lost 7 bases, with 9 bases between them. The CDR3 DNA is TGTGCCAGCAGTAACCAGGGTGAGCAGTACTTC. This sequence encodes CASSNQGEQYF.

The chain links TRBV5-1 to TRBJ2-3; 9 bases map to TRBD2. The germline V gene encodes CDR1 SGHRS and CDR2 YFSETQ. This CDR3 region has 13 residues. J lost 4 bases, V lost 4 bases, and 1 base had no gene match. The CDR3 sequence: CASSGLAPDTQYF. In DNA form, the CDR3 reads TGCGCCAGCAGCGGACTAGCGCCAGATACGCAGTATTTT.

V and J are TRBV14 and TRBJ2-5, with D possibly matching TRBD1 (6 bases). V dropped 4 bases and J dropped 1 base, with 16 bases sitting between them. The CDR3 extends over 16 amino acids. Per the germline V gene, CDR1 is SGHDN and CDR2 is FVKESK. This chain's CDR3 is CASSRLSGARQETQYF. In DNA form, the CDR3 reads TGTGCCAGCAGCCGATTATCAGGGGCACGCCAAGAGACCCAGTACTTC.

This clone has a single count. The DNA of the CDR3 is TGCGCCAGCAGCTTACGACGGACTTCTACGATCGAGGATACGCAGTATTTT. This encodes CASSLRRTSTIEDTQYF. The V and J genes are TRBV4-3 and TRBJ2-3; D might be TRBD2 (5 bases). The V and J ends lost 5 bases and 6 bases respectively, with 24 bases between them. The CDR3 is made up of 17 amino acids. CDR1 is LGHNA, CDR2 YSLEER, per germline.

The chain links TRBV5-4 to TRBJ2-5; 8 bases fit TRBD1. CDR1 SGHNT and CDR2 YYREEE come from the germline V gene (reference sequence). J gave up 5 bases and V 0 bases, and 6 bases lay outside the gene matches. CDR3 length: 15 residues. As DNA, the CDR3 is TGTGCCAGCAGCTTGGTTCAGGGGGCGAGGGAGACCCAGTACTTC. Its protein product is CASSLVQGARETQYF.

V usage is TRBV5-1 and J usage is TRBJ1-6, with 9 bases aligning to TRBD1. Germline CDR1 reads SGHRS; CDR2 reads YFSETQ. CDR3 length equals 15 residues. After removal of 4 bases from V and 7 bases from J, the junction contained 6 bases not matched to a gene. The CDR3 region has the DNA TGCGCCAGCAGCGAAAGACAGGGGGAAAATTCACCCCTCCACTTT. This gives the protein CASSERQGENSPLHF. Variable domain in full (rest from reference TRBV5-1 and TRBJ1-6): KAGVTQTPRYLIKTRGQQVTLSCSPISGHRSVSWYQQTPGQGLQFLFEYFSETQRNKGNFPGRFSGRQFSNSRSEMNVSTLELGDSALYLCASSERQGENSPLHFGNGTRLTVT.

In this sample, this clone turned up once. The gene calls are TRBV19 and TRBJ1-5; no definite D call. This CDR3 comprises 12 residues. The germline V gene has CDR1 LNHDA and CDR2 SQIVND (reference sequence). Trimming took 5 bases from V and 1 from J, leaving 3 bases between them. The CDR3 protein is CASSQSNQPQHF. The CDR3 bases are TGTGCCAGTAGTCAAAGCAATCAGCCCCAGCATTTT.

This clone was recorded once. The rearrangement uses TRBV5-1 and TRBJ1-1; D possibly corresponds to TRBD1 (5 bases). The CDR3 has 14 amino acids. The V gene's germline CDR1 is SGHRS and CDR2 YFSETQ. Trimming pared 5 bases from V and 1 base from J, leaving 12 bases between. The CDR3 sequence is CASRTTVENTEAFF. The CDR3 coding sequence is TGCGCCAGCAGAACGACAGTCGAGAACACTGAAGCTTTCTTT.

V usage is TRBV29-1 and J usage is TRBJ1-2; 8 nucleotides line up with TRBD1. With 4 bases clipped from V and 2 bases from J, the junction kept 6 bases outside the gene matches. The CDR3 sequence is 14 residues long. Germline V gene data show CDR1 as SQVTM and CDR2 as ANQGSEA. CDR3 bases: TGCAGCGTTGCCCAGGGACAGGCCAACTATGGCTACACCTTC. Its translation: CSVAQGQANYGYTF.

The chain recombines TRBV18 with TRBJ2-1; 11 nucleotides align to TRBD2. CDR3 length equals 15 residues. Germline V gene sequence: CDR1 KGHSH, CDR2 LQKENI. V lost 3 bases, J lost 5 bases, and 3 bases stayed unmatched. The CDR3 is CASSPLAGGNNEQFF. CDR3 DNA sequence: TGTGCCAGCTCACCCCTAGCGGGGGGCAACAATGAGCAGTTCTTC.

The chain joins TRBV4-2 to TRBJ1-2, with 7 nucleotides matching TRBD1. CDR1 is LGHNA and CDR2 is YNFKEQ in the germline V gene. J was trimmed by 6 bases and V by 4 bases; bases with no gene match: 2. The CDR3 has 12 residues. Here the CDR3 reads CASSRGQDGYTF. DNA for the CDR3: TGTGCCAGCAGCCGAGGACAGGATGGCTACACCTTC.

This clone was seen just once. The chain employs TRBV6-1 and TRBJ1-5; a possible D gene is TRBD1 (5 bases). CDR3 size: 15 residues. V dropped 2 bases and J dropped 0 bases, with 8 bases sitting between them. Germline loops: CDR1 MNHNS, CDR2 SASEGT. The DNA of the CDR3 is TGTGCCAGCAGTGAACGGGGGTTTAGCAATCAGCCCCAGCATTTT. This codes for CASSERGFSNQPQHF.

V is TRBV6-5 and J is TRBJ2-4; TRBD1 matches at 7 bases. Per the germline V gene, CDR1 is MNHEY and CDR2 is SVGAGI. The CDR3 runs to 16 residues. J gave up 1 base and V 4 bases, and 7 bases lay outside the gene matches. CDR3 in amino acids: CASSLTGSSAKNIQYF. CDR3 nucleotide sequence: TGTGCCAGCAGTTTGACAGGGTCGAGTGCCAAAAACATTCAGTACTTC.

The gene calls are TRBV10-3 and TRBJ2-7; TRBD1 is a possible D gene (5 bases). Germline values: CDR1 ENHRY, CDR2 SYGVKD. This CDR3 region has 13 residues. V was clipped by 10 bases and J by 1 base, with 14 bases between them. The DNA of the CDR3 is TGTGCCACCCACGAGACAGAATCCTACGAGCAGTACTTC. It translates to CATHETESYEQYF.

The J gene is TRBJ1-5, the V gene TRBV6-5; TRBD1 aligns across 7 bases. Germline CDR1 MNHEY, CDR2 SVGAGI. V lost 5 bases, J lost 5 bases, and 3 bases stayed unmatched. CDR3 length: 13 amino acids. The CDR3 spells CASSTGEDQPQHF. The DNA of the CDR3 is TGTGCCAGCAGTACAGGGGAGGATCAGCCCCAGCATTTT.

This chain joins TRBV9 and TRBJ2-3; 10 bases match TRBD1. In germline, CDR1 is SGDLS, CDR2 YYNGEE. This CDR3 is built from 16 residues. V gave up 4 bases and J gave up 4 bases; unmatched junction bases: 9. CDR3 sequence: CASSLSGTGVADTQYF. The CDR3 DNA sequence: TGTGCCAGCAGCCTATCAGGGACAGGGGTTGCAGATACGCAGTATTTT. Supplemented by reference TRBV9 and TRBJ2-3, the full variable domain reads DSGVTQTPKHLITATGQRVTLRCSPRSGDLSVYWYQQSLDQGLQFLIQYYNGEERAKGNILERFSAQQFPDLHSELNLSSLELGDSALYFCASSLSGTGVADTQYFGPGTRLTVL.

V gene TRBV5-1 combines with J gene TRBJ2-1, with unresolved D. V lost 3 bases and J 6 bases, leaving 19 bases between the germline ends. This CDR3 has 16 amino acids. In germline, CDR1 is SGHRS, CDR2 YFSETQ. This chain's CDR3 is CASSSPLDFTVNEQFF. In DNA, the CDR3 is TGCGCCAGCAGCTCTCCCCTAGATTTCACCGTCAATGAGCAGTTCTTC.

V usage is TRBV5-1 and J usage is TRBJ1-5; D not certain. V lost 7 bases and J lost 0, with 11 bases in between. The CDR3 spans 14 residues. Germline V gene data show CDR1 as SGHRS and CDR2 as YFSETQ. This CDR3 is CASPGRDSNQPQHF. CDR3 nucleotide sequence: TGCGCCAGCCCCGGGAGAGATAGCAATCAGCCCCAGCATTTT.